A selection of T cell receptor beta chains follows, all from one sample in a study of blood T cells in healthy people across ages. TCRdb reprocessed the 5' RACE reads via MiXCR and lists one record per CDR3 protein. This sample has around 1.5 million distinct CDR3 sequences, with 42% found just once. Input material: blood. Receptors originate from a woman between 18 and 30 years old in good health. The CDR3 runs from the conserved cysteine through the conserved F or W. The D gene is left open where the match is weak. Size values are once, few and many counts, or a class for expanded clones, and some rows have none.

j_gene	d_gene	abundance	v_gene	CDR3aa	CDR3nt
TRBJ2-3	-	-	TRBV29-1	CSVESPEEDSTDTRYF	TGCAGCGTTGAATCACCAGAGGAGGACAGCACAGATACGCGGTATTTT
TRBJ2-3	TRBD1	-	TRBV5-1	CASSEDRGTQYF	TGCGCCAGCAGCGAGGACAGGGGCACGCAGTATTTT
TRBJ2-7	-	few	TRBV5-6	CASSRTHYEQYF	TGTGCCAGCAGCCGGACGCATTACGAGCAGTACTTC
TRBJ2-2	-	few	TRBV29-1	CSVQEGQGLTGELFF	TGCAGCGTTCAGGAGGGTCAGGGACTTACCGGGGAGCTGTTTTTT
TRBJ2-7	-	-	TRBV18	CASSRVSTAYEQYF	TGTGCCAGCTCACGGGTATCCACGGCCTACGAGCAGTACTTC
TRBJ2-1	TRBD2	few	TRBV13	CASVLSGGTGNEQFF	TGTGCCAGCGTATTAAGCGGGGGGACGGGCAATGAGCAGTTCTTC
TRBJ2-7	-	few	TRBV10-3	CAISEIGAYEQYF	TGTGCCATCAGTGAGATTGGTGCCTACGAGCAGTACTTC
TRBJ2-3	-	-	TRBV10-3	CAISDRGEKGTDTQYF	TGTGCCATCAGTGACCGAGGGGAAAAGGGCACAGATACGCAGTATTTT
TRBJ2-3	-	few	TRBV10-3	CAISERGGGADTQYF	TGTGCCATCAGTGAACGGGGAGGGGGCGCAGATACGCAGTATTTT
TRBJ2-7	-	-	TRBV10-3	CAISEERGYNEQYF	TGTGCCATCAGTGAGGAACGGGGCTACAATGAGCAGTACTTC
TRBJ2-3	-	few	TRBV24-1	CATSESEPTDTQYF	TGTGCCACCAGTGAATCGGAACCCACAGATACGCAGTATTTT
TRBJ2-1	-	-	TRBV15	CATSRVPGLAYNEQFF	TGTGCCACCAGCAGAGTCCCGGGACTTGCCTACAATGAGCAGTTCTTC
TRBJ2-1	-	-	TRBV6-2/TRBV6-3	CASSSGTHSYNEQFF	TGTGCCAGCAGCTCCGGGACCCACTCCTACAATGAGCAGTTCTTC
TRBJ1-1	-	-	TRBV6-1	CASPQSLNTEAFF	TGTGCCAGCCCCCAGAGTCTGAACACTGAAGCTTTCTTT